Presented here are 18 T cell receptor beta chains from one specimen sequenced in a study of blood T cell repertoires in COVID-19. The table came from immunoSEQ multiplex PCR; TCRdb's copy has only in-frame clones and leaves some out. This sample has 80,000 to 100,000 clones, with around four fifths found just once. Material: peripheral blood. These receptors came from a human donor in a cohort sampled during active COVID-19.

A single count supports this clone. This chain links TRBV6-1 with TRBJ2-5; 8 positions match TRBD1. The CDR3 is 13 residues long. CDR1 is MNHNS, CDR2 SASEGT, per germline. J was trimmed by 7 bases and V by 1 base; bases with no gene match: 2. The CDR3 DNA sequence: TGTGCCAGCAGTGAAGATGACAGGGGGACCCAGTACTTC. It translates to CASSEDDRGTQYF.

The chain links TRBV7-3 to TRBJ2-7; 8 bases are a match to TRBD2. V gave up 5 bases and J gave up 1 base; unmatched junction bases: 7. The CDR3 runs to 15 residues. The germline CDR1 and CDR2 sequences are SGHTA and FQGTGA. CDR3 region: CASSPPGRGSYEQYF. The CDR3 DNA is TGTGCCAGCAGCCCTCCCGGGAGGGGATCCTACGAGCAGTACTTC.

The genes are TRBV5-1 and TRBJ2-5; TRBD2 agrees at 9 bases. Trimming cost V 0 bases and J 4 bases; bases outside gene matches: 10. Germline CDR1 and CDR2: SGHRS and YFSETQ. The CDR3 is made up of 17 amino acids. The CDR3 DNA sequence: TGCGCCAGCAGCTTGGGACGGGCTCGAGCGGGAGGAGAGACCCAGTACTTC. This gives the protein CASSLGRARAGGETQYF.

This clone was recorded only once. The rearrangement links TRBV19 to TRBJ2-5, with 10 bases fitting TRBD2. V trimming: 5 bases; J trimming: 2 bases; junction bases outside the gene matches: 8. The CDR3 has 16 amino acids. Germline values: CDR1 LNHDA, CDR2 SQIVND (reference sequence). In nucleotides, the CDR3 is TGTGCCAGTAGTTTGGCTAGCGGGGGACTTCAAGAGACCCAGTACTTC. This gives the protein CASSLASGGLQETQYF.

The chain employs TRBV5-8 and TRBJ2-3, with a weak D call TRBD2 (6 bases). This CDR3 spans 14 amino acids. V lost 4 bases to trimming and J lost 3 bases, with 12 bases between them. CDR1 is SGHTS and CDR2 is YDEGEE in the germline V gene. CDR3 coding DNA: TGTGCCAGCAGCGGTATGGGGGGAACAGATACGCAGTATTTT. Its protein is CASSGMGGTDTQYF. Full variable domain (remainder filled in from reference TRBV5-8 and TRBJ2-3): EAGVTQSPTHLIKTRGQQATLRCSPISGHTSVYWYQQALGLGLQFLLWYDEGEERNRGNFPPRFSGRQFPNYSSELNVNALELEDSALYLCASSGMGGTDTQYFGPGTRLTVL.

This chain links TRBV4-1 with TRBJ1-4; TRBD1 might be the D (6 bases). The V gene lost 2 bases and the J gene lost 7 bases, with 14 bases spanning the gap. The V gene's germline CDR1 is MGHRA and CDR2 YSYEKL. The CDR3 runs to 15 residues. The CDR3 spells CASSQRVGGGEKLFF. The CDR3 nucleotides are TGCGCCAGCAGCCAACGGGTAGGGGGGGGTGAAAAACTGTTTTTT.

The chain is built from TRBV19 and TRBJ1-5, with D unresolved. The CDR3 loop spans 16 amino acids. Germline V CDR1 and CDR2: LNHDA, SQIVND (reference sequence). V lost 5 bases, J lost 6 bases, and 20 bases lay in between. CDR3 sequence (DNA): TGTGCCAGTAGTCTACGCCCCGGTCCCGTTAGTCAGCCCCAGCATTTT. Amino acids: CASSLRPGPVSQPQHF.

The rearrangement joins TRBV7-2 to TRBJ1-1, with D perhaps TRBD1 (6 bases). This CDR3 is built from 13 residues. The germline CDR1 and CDR2 sequences are SGHTA and FQGNSA. With 5 bases removed from V and 1 base from J, the gap between germline ends came to 8 bases. CDR3 sequence: CASSEGQNTEAFF. CDR3 nucleotide sequence: TGTGCCAGCAGCGAGGGACAGAACACTGAAGCTTTCTTT.

The chain recombines TRBV5-1 with TRBJ1-1, with D maybe TRBD1 (6 bases). Germline V gene lookup returns CDR1 SGHRS and CDR2 YFSETQ. Trimming removed 2 bases from V and 3 bases from J, with 11 bases in between. The CDR3 sequence is 14 residues long. CDR3 in amino acids: CASSFLRQDTEAFF. The CDR3 region has the DNA TGCGCCAGCAGCTTCCTGAGACAGGACACTGAAGCTTTCTTT.

This chain uses TRBV28 with TRBJ1-1; 7 bases map to TRBD1. The CDR3 consists of 14 residues. CDR1 and CDR2 from the germline V gene are MDHEN and SYDVKM. V lost 9 bases and J lost 1; bases outside the gene matches: 8. Written as DNA, the CDR3 is TGTGCCAGTCAAAAAGGGGGCGCGAACACTGAAGCTTTCTTT. Its protein product is CASQKGGANTEAFF.

The chain has TRBV27 and TRBJ1-6, with a weak D call TRBD1 (6 bases). CDR3 length: 14 residues. Germline CDR1 is MNHEY and CDR2 is SMNVEV (reference sequence). With 6 bases removed from V and 3 bases from J, the gap between germline ends came to 9 bases. The CDR3 reads CASRLGGYNSPLHF. CDR3 DNA sequence: TGTGCCAGCAGACTAGGGGGCTATAATTCACCCCTCCACTTT.

The rearrangement uses TRBV10-1 and TRBJ1-5, with 8 bases identical to TRBD1. V trimming: 8 bases; J trimming: 4 bases; junction bases outside the gene matches: 1. The CDR3 is made up of 12 amino acids. Germline-derived CDR1 and CDR2 are WNHNN and SYGVQD (reference sequence). The CDR3 is CASGTGNQPQHF. Written as DNA, the CDR3 is TGCGCCAGCGGGACAGGTAATCAGCCCCAGCATTTT.

The chain has TRBV30 and TRBJ1-2; no reliable D call. The CDR3 runs 14 residues. Per the germline V gene, CDR1 is GTSNPN and CDR2 is SVGIG (reference sequence). V was cut by 3 bases and J by 0 bases, with 11 bases left in between. The CDR3 DNA reads as TGTGCCTGGAGCCCAACCGGGACTAACTATGGCTACACCTTC. It translates to CAWSPTGTNYGYTF.

J is TRBJ2-2 and V is TRBV7-9; 9 bases fit TRBD1. Trimming removed 5 bases from V and 3 bases from J; junction bases left unmatched: 4. The CDR3 length is 15 residues. Germline V gene data show CDR1 as SEHNR and CDR2 as FQNEAQ (reference sequence). This chain's CDR3 is CASSRTGEDTGELFF. The CDR3 DNA reads as TGTGCCAGCAGCCGGACAGGGGAGGACACCGGGGAGCTGTTTTTT.

The chain employs TRBV7-2 and TRBJ1-4; tentatively, D is TRBD1 (6 bases). The V and J ends lost 5 bases and 8 bases respectively, with 15 bases between them. The CDR3 runs to 14 residues. From germline, CDR1 is SGHTA and CDR2 FQGNSA. The CDR3 reads CASSLGGLGEKLFF. Here the CDR3 DNA reads TGTGCCAGCAGCCTCGGGGGGCTCGGAGAAAAACTGTTTTTT.

The chain recombines TRBV2 with TRBJ1-1; 9 bases are a match to TRBD1. The J segment lost 5 bases and the V segment lost 3 bases, leaving 7 bases of the junction unmatched. This CDR3 region has 15 residues. Germline V gene lookup returns CDR1 SNHLY and CDR2 FYNNEI. In DNA form, the CDR3 reads TGTGCCAGCAGTGAGTTACAGGGGGCGCTTACTGAAGCTTTCTTT. It codes for CASSELQGALTEAFF.

This clone was observed once. This chain connects TRBV2 to TRBJ1-2; D is uncertain. V gave up 0 bases and J gave up 8 bases, with 7 bases separating them. The CDR3 loop spans 12 amino acids. CDR1 SNHLY and CDR2 FYNNEI come from the germline V gene. The CDR3 region has the DNA TGTGCCAGCAGTGAAGCTCTCCTAGGCTACACCTTC. Amino acid sequence: CASSEALLGYTF.

V usage is TRBV15 and J usage is TRBJ1-4; 7 bases match TRBD1. The J segment lost 5 bases and the V segment lost 9 bases, leaving 9 bases of the junction unmatched. The CDR3 totals 14 residues. Germline loops: CDR1 LNHNV, CDR2 YYDKDF (reference sequence). The CDR3 DNA sequence: TGTGCCACGGATCCGGGACAGAGAAATGAAAAACTGTTTTTT. This gives the protein CATDPGQRNEKLFF.